The 5 T cell receptor beta chains below come from one sample, sequenced in a study of control samples from healthy donors and cancer patients. TCRdb's copy holds only in-frame clones and misses some; the assay was immunoSEQ multiplex PCR. The data show approximately 100,000 clones, roughly 91% seen once. Sequenced material: blood. The receptors here all came from a man aged 30 to 45 in good health.

This chain joins TRBV9 and TRBJ1-2, with 11 bases lining up with TRBD1. This CDR3 region has 15 residues. CDR1 and CDR2 from the germline V gene are SGDLS and YYNGEE. Germline trimming cut 3 bases from V and 7 bases from J; bases unmatched to any gene: 8. As DNA, the CDR3 is TGTGCCAGCAGCGCCAGGACAGGGGGCACGATTGGCTACACCTTC. Its protein is CASSARTGGTIGYTF. Full variable domain (missing parts from reference TRBV9 and TRBJ1-2): DSGVTQTPKHLITATGQRVTLRCSPRSGDLSVYWYQQSLDQGLQFLIQYYNGEERAKGNILERFSAQQFPDLHSELNLSSLELGDSALYFCASSARTGGTIGYTFGSGTRLTVV.

The V call is TRBV18, the J call TRBJ1-1; D is possibly TRBD1 (6 bases). Germline assignment: CDR1 KGHSH and CDR2 LQKENI. The CDR3 is 14 residues long. V was cut by 6 bases and J by 3 bases, with 14 bases left in between. The DNA for the CDR3 is TGTGCCAGCTCGCCCACAGGGCGAGACACTGAAGCTTTCTTT. Translated, it gives CASSPTGRDTEAFF.

This rearrangement joins TRBV12-3 or TRBV12-4 to TRBJ1-2; 9 bases fit TRBD1. The CDR3 is made up of 13 amino acids. The ends lost 6 bases at V and 7 bases at J; junction bases unmatched: 6. The CDR3 DNA is TGTGCCAGCAGCTCGGGACAGGGACGTGGCTACACCTTC. Translated, it gives CASSSGQGRGYTF.

The table lists this clone with a count of one. The chain is built from TRBV5-4 and TRBJ2-3, with D maybe TRBD2 (6 bases). Germline V gene lookup returns CDR1 SGHNT and CDR2 YYREEE (reference sequence). V was trimmed by 3 bases and J by 0 bases, leaving 8 bases between them. The CDR3 runs to 14 residues. CDR3 DNA sequence: TGTGCCAGCAGCTCACTAGCAAGCACAGATACGCAGTATTTT. It specifies CASSSLASTDTQYF.

The chain is built from TRBV4-1 and TRBJ2-1; D might be TRBD1 (6 bases). This CDR3 comprises 15 residues. Germline V CDR1 and CDR2: MGHRA, YSYEKL. Trimming took off 4 bases at V and 4 bases at J, with 14 bases between the two ends. CDR3 in amino acids: CASSPRQVVYNEQFF. In DNA, the CDR3 is TGCGCCAGCAGCCCCCGACAGGTCGTTTACAATGAGCAGTTCTTC.